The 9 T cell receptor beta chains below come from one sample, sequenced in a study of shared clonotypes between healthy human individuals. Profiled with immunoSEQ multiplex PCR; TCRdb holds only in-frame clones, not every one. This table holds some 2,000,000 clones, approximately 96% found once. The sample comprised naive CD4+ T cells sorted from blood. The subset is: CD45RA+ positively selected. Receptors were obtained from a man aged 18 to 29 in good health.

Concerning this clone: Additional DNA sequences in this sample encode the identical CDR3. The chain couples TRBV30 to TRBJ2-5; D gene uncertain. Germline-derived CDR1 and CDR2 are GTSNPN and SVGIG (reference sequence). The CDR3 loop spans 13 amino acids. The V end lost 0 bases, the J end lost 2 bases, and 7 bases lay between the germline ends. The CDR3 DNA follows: TGTGCCTGGAGTGTGCGGCGGCAAGAGACCCAGTACTTC. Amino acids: CAWSVRRQETQYF.

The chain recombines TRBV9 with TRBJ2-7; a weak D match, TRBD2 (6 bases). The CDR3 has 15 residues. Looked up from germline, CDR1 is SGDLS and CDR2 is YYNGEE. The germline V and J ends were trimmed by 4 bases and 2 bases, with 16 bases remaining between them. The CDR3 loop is CASSPRGDFAYEQYF. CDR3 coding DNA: TGTGCCAGCAGCCCCCGAGGGGACTTCGCCTACGAGCAGTACTTC.

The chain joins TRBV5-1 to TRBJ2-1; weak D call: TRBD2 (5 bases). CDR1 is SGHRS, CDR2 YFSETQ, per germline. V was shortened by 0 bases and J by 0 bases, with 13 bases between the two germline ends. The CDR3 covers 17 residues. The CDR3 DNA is TGCGCCAGCAGCTTGGCCCTTTCGGGGTTCTCCTACAATGAGCAGTTCTTC. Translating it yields CASSLALSGFSYNEQFF.

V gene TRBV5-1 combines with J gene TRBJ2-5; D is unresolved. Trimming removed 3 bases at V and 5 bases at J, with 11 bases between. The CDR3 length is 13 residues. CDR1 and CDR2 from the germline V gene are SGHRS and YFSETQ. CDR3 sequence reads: CASSSDNRETQYF. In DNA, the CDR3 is TGCGCCAGCAGCTCCGACAATCGGGAGACCCAGTACTTC.

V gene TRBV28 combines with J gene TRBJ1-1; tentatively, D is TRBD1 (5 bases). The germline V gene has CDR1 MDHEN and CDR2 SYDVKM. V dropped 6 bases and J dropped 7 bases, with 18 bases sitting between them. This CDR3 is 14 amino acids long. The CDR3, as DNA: TGTGCCAGCAGCCCGAACAGGAGACGGAGTGAAGCTTTCTTT. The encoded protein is CASSPNRRRSEAFF.

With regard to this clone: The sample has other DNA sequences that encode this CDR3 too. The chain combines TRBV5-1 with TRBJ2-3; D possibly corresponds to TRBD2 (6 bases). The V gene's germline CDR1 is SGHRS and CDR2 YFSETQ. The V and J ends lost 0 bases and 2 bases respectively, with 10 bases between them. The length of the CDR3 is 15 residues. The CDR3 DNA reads TGCGCCAGCAGCTTGGACGCGGGGTCCACAGATACGCAGTATTTT. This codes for CASSLDAGSTDTQYF. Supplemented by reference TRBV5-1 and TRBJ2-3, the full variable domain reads KAGVTQTPRYLIKTRGQQVTLSCSPISGHRSVSWYQQTPGQGLQFLFEYFSETQRNKGNFPGRFSGRQFSNSRSEMNVSTLELGDSALYLCASSLDAGSTDTQYFGPGTRLTVL.

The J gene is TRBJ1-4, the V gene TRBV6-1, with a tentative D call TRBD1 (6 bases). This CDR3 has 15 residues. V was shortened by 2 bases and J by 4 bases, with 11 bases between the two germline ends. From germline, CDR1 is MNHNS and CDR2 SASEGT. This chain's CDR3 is CASSELGQINEKLFF. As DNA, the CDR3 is TGTGCCAGCAGTGAATTAGGACAGATTAATGAAAAACTGTTTTTT.

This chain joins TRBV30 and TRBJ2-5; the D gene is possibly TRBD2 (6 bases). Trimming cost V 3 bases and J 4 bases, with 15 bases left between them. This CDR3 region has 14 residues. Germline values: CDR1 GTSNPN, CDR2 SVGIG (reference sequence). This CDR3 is CAWSLALLTETQYF. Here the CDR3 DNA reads TGTGCCTGGAGCCTAGCGCTTCTCACAGAGACCCAGTACTTC. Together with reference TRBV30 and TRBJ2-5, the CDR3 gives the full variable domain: SQTIHQWPATLVQPVGSPLSLECTVEGTSNPNLYWYRQAAGRGLQLLFYSVGIGQISSEVPQNLSASRPQDRQFILSSKKLLLSDSGFYLCAWSLALLTETQYFGPGTRLLVL.

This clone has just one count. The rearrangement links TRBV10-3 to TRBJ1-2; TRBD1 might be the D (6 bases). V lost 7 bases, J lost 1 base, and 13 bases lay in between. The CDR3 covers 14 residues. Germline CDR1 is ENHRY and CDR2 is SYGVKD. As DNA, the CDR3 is TGTGCCATCACCGGGGGGGCCAATAACTATGGCTACACCTTC. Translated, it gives CAITGGANNYGYTF.